This T cell receptor beta chain was retrieved from a study of shared clonotypes between healthy human individuals. As to this clone: The antigen is unknown.

Study findings and constraints: Relative to memory subsets, naive subsets generally showed larger estimated richness.

Clones were sequenced by immunoSEQ multiplex PCR, and TCRdb holds only the in-frame ones, with some missing. The sample lists about 330,000 clones; more than 75% were seen once. Germline V gene sequence: CDR1 MNHEY, CDR2 SMNVEV (reference sequence). The CDR3 spans 14 residues. V lost 1 base and J lost 5; bases outside the gene matches: 4. The receptor was isolated from a man younger than 30 in good health. Sequenced: memory CD8+ T cells sorted from blood. Subset noted: CD45RO+ cells pooled with CCR7-negative TemRA cells. The gene calls are TRBV27 and TRBJ2-7; 8 nucleotides match TRBD1. The CDR3 loop reads CASSLFPGGHEQYF. CDR3 nucleotides: TGTGCCAGCAGTTTATTCCCAGGGGGCCACGAGCAGTACTTC.